Shown below are 22 T cell receptor beta chains from a single sample sequenced in a study of cytomegalovirus exposure and HLA in healthy donors. In the PCR, 60 Vbeta and 13 Jbeta primers were used. TCRdb keeps only in-frame clones here, not all; method: immunoSEQ multiplex PCR. The data contain 90,000 to 100,000 clones, approximately 78% of them seen just once; the ten biggest clones take up about 0.71%. The sample comprised PBMCs. The receptors stem from a woman in her sixties in good health and CMV-seronegative.

In its sample, this clone was seen once. V usage is TRBV4-1 and J usage is TRBJ1-5; possibly TRBD1 for D (5 bases). Germline CDR1 is MGHRA and CDR2 is YSYEKL. Trimming stripped 0 bases from V and 1 base from J, with 13 bases between. The CDR3 covers 17 residues. The CDR3 DNA sequence: TGCGCCAGCAGCCAAGAAGTGATCAGGGTGAGCAATCAGCCCCAGCATTTT. It encodes CASSQEVIRVSNQPQHF.

The chain combines TRBV20-1 with TRBJ2-7; D perhaps matches TRBD2 (5 bases). The length of the CDR3 is 9 residues. Per the germline V gene, CDR1 is DFQATT and CDR2 is SNEGSKA (reference sequence). Trimming removed 8 bases at V and 9 bases at J, with 11 bases between. In DNA form, the CDR3 reads TGCAGTCCAAACGGGGTGCAGTACTTC. Translating it yields CSPNGVQYF.

This sequence joins TRBV4-3 and TRBJ2-1; 8 nucleotides align to TRBD2. The CDR3 has 15 residues. CDR1 and CDR2 (germline): LGHNA, YSLEER. The junction had 4 bases not matched to a gene; V was cut back by 4 bases and J by 2 bases. CDR3 bases: TGCGCCAGCAGCCCCGGGACTAGTACCTACAATGAGCAGTTCTTC. It translates to CASSPGTSTYNEQFF.

The chain is built from TRBV28 and TRBJ2-1, with 8 bases fitting TRBD1. Germline lookup yields CDR1 MDHEN and CDR2 SYDVKM. The J segment lost 3 bases and the V segment lost 6 bases, leaving 13 bases of the junction unmatched. There are 17 residues in the CDR3. The CDR3 here is CASSTQLQGANYNEQFF. Here the CDR3 DNA reads TGTGCCAGCAGCACCCAGCTCCAGGGGGCAAACTACAATGAGCAGTTCTTC. Variable domain in full (rest from reference TRBV28 and TRBJ2-1): DVKVTQSSRYLVKRTGEKVFLECVQDMDHENMFWYRQDPGLGLRLIYFSYDVKMKEKGDIPEGYSVSREKKERFSLILESASTNQTSMYLCASSTQLQGANYNEQFFGPGTRLTVL.

The V gene is TRBV6-1, the J gene TRBJ1-2; 9 bases line up with TRBD1. The CDR3 consists of 14 residues. V was pared by 7 bases and J by 6 bases, with 9 bases of the junction left unmatched. CDR1 and CDR2 from the germline V gene are MNHNS and SASEGT. In nucleotides, the CDR3 is TGTGCCAGCATTCAACAGGGGGCCACCAATGGCTACACCTTC. Its translation is CASIQQGATNGYTF.

The J gene is TRBJ2-1, the V gene TRBV7-2; 9 nucleotides agree with TRBD1. CDR1 and CDR2 (germline): SGHTA, FQGNSA. This CDR3 spans 15 amino acids. V trimming: 4 bases; J trimming: 6 bases; junction bases outside the gene matches: 7. The CDR3 DNA reads as TGTGCCAGCAGCTGGACCGGGACAGGGACCAATGAGCAGTTCTTC. The encoded protein is CASSWTGTGTNEQFF.

This clone has more than one count but fewer than ten. V usage is TRBV7-9 and J usage is TRBJ1-1, with 7 bases fitting TRBD1. Germline V CDR1 and CDR2: SEHNR, FQNEAQ (reference sequence). There are 13 residues in the CDR3. V shed 6 bases and J 6 bases; nucleotides not matched to a gene: 7. CDR3 in DNA: TGTGCCAGCAGTACAGACAGGGCCCCTGAAGCTTTCTTT. It specifies CASSTDRAPEAFF.

This clone was seen more than once but under ten times. The chain has TRBV27 and TRBJ2-1; the match to TRBD2 covers 7 bases. V gave up 1 base and J gave up 4 bases; unmatched junction bases: 10. Looked up from germline, CDR1 is MNHEY and CDR2 is SMNVEV (reference sequence). The CDR3 totals 17 residues. The CDR3 spells CASSLWPRAAGYNEQFF. The CDR3, as DNA: TGTGCCAGCAGTTTATGGCCTCGGGCAGCGGGGTACAATGAGCAGTTCTTC.

The gene calls are TRBV6-5 and TRBJ1-4; D possibly corresponds to TRBD1 (6 bases). From germline, CDR1 is MNHEY and CDR2 SVGAGI. The CDR3 has 15 amino acids. Trimming removed 6 bases at V and 4 bases at J, with 15 bases between. The CDR3 region is CASSLQDRSNEKLFF. In nucleotides, the CDR3 is TGTGCCAGCAGCCTCCAGGACAGAAGTAATGAAAAACTGTTTTTT.

V and J are TRBV28 and TRBJ1-5, with D possibly TRBD1 on 6 matching bases. V dropped 4 bases and J dropped 0 bases, with 13 bases sitting between them. In germline, CDR1 is MDHEN, CDR2 SYDVKM. This CDR3 has 16 residues. The CDR3 nucleotides are TGTGCCAGCAGTTACCTTGGACAGACTAGCAATCAGCCCCAGCATTTT. Protein: CASSYLGQTSNQPQHF.

The chain is built from TRBV27 and TRBJ2-3; D remains unclear. There are 14 residues in the CDR3. From germline, CDR1 is MNHEY and CDR2 SMNVEV (reference sequence). V was pared by 1 base and J by 2 bases, with 7 bases between. CDR3 amino acids: CASSLWRSTDTQYF. CDR3 DNA: TGTGCCAGCAGTTTATGGCGGTCCACAGATACGCAGTATTTT.

The chain joins TRBV7-9 to TRBJ1-1, with a weak D call TRBD1 (6 bases). With 5 bases removed from V and 1 base from J, the gap between germline ends came to 8 bases. This CDR3 region has 13 residues. Germline loops: CDR1 SEHNR, CDR2 FQNEAQ (reference sequence). CDR3 protein: CASSPQGNTEAFF. The DNA of the CDR3 is TGTGCCAGCAGCCCACAGGGGAACACTGAAGCTTTCTTT. The whole variable domain, remainder taken from reference TRBV7-9 and TRBJ1-1, is DTGVSQNPRHKITKRGQNVTFRCDPISEHNRLYWYRQTLGQGPEFLTYFQNEAQLEKSRLLSDRFSAERPKGSFSTLEIQRTEQGDSAMYLCASSPQGNTEAFFGQGTRLTVV.

The V and J genes are TRBV9 and TRBJ2-1; possible D gene TRBD2, 5 bases. Trimming left V 0 bases short and J 6 bases short, with 13 bases between. This CDR3 contains 15 residues. In germline, CDR1 is SGDLS, CDR2 YYNGEE. The chain's CDR3 is CASSVAPDSLNEQFF. CDR3 coding DNA: TGTGCCAGCAGCGTAGCCCCGGACTCTCTCAATGAGCAGTTCTTC.

DNA of the CDR3: TGCGCCAGCAGCCAAGTACCCCCCAGGACAGGGCAAAACACTGAAGCTTTCTTT. Translated: CASSQVPPRTGQNTEAFF. This sequence joins TRBV4-1 and TRBJ1-1, with 8 nucleotides matching TRBD1. The CDR3 loop spans 18 amino acids. V shed 1 base and J 2 bases; nucleotides not matched to a gene: 12. CDR1 and CDR2 (germline): MGHRA, YSYEKL.

The rearrangement links TRBV5-4 to TRBJ1-5; D gene unclear. CDR3 size: 14 residues. Germline CDR1 and CDR2: SGHNT and YYREEE (reference sequence). The ends were cut back, 1 base at V and 0 bases at J, with 5 bases in the middle. CDR3 in DNA: TGTGCCAGCAGCTTGATGAGTAGCAATCAGCCCCAGCATTTT. The encoded protein is CASSLMSSNQPQHF. Filled out from reference TRBV5-4 and TRBJ1-5, the complete variable domain reads ETGVTQSPTHLIKTRGQQVTLRCSSQSGHNTVSWYQQALGQGPQFIFQYYREEENGRGNFPPRFSGLQFPNYSSELNVNALELDDSALYLCASSLMSSNQPQHFGDGTRLSIL.

The CDR3 region has the DNA TGTGCCAGCAGCCCAGGACAAGGGCCAAACTATGGCTACACCTTC. Protein sequence: CASSPGQGPNYGYTF. V usage is TRBV9 and J usage is TRBJ1-2, with D possibly being TRBD1 (5 bases). Germline V gene data show CDR1 as SGDLS and CDR2 as YYNGEE. The CDR3 runs to 15 residues. Trimming left V 4 bases short and J 2 bases short, with 15 bases between.

J is TRBJ2-3 and V is TRBV7-9, with D perhaps matching TRBD1 (5 bases). Germline V gene data show CDR1 as SEHNR and CDR2 as FQNEAQ (reference sequence). Trimming took off 5 bases at V and 4 bases at J, with 10 bases between the two ends. CDR3 size: 13 residues. As DNA, the CDR3 is TGTGCCAGCAGCCCTAAGGGGCCAGATACGCAGTATTTT. This codes for CASSPKGPDTQYF. Variable domain in full (rest from reference TRBV7-9 and TRBJ2-3): DTGVSQNPRHKITKRGQNVTFRCDPISEHNRLYWYRQTLGQGPEFLTYFQNEAQLEKSRLLSDRFSAERPKGSFSTLEIQRTEQGDSAMYLCASSPKGPDTQYFGPGTRLTVL.

This clone was seen more than once but under ten times. The gene calls are TRBV5-1 and TRBJ1-2; a possible D gene is TRBD1 (5 bases). CDR1 SGHRS and CDR2 YFSETQ come from the germline V gene. The CDR3 runs to 14 residues. Trimming took off 1 base at V and 8 bases at J, with 15 bases between the two ends. The CDR3 loop is CASSLWGEAGGYTF. As DNA, the CDR3 is TGCGCCAGCAGCTTGTGGGGGGAAGCAGGAGGCTACACCTTC.

V is TRBV7-8 and J is TRBJ2-1; 9 bases align to TRBD2. Trimming removed 4 bases from V and 9 bases from J; junction bases left unmatched: 10. The CDR3 sequence is 15 residues long. CDR1 is SGHVS and CDR2 is FQNEAQ in the germline V gene. The CDR3 DNA reads TGTGCCAGCAGCTACCTTAGCGGGAGCGTCTTTGAGCAGTTCTTC. The encoded protein is CASSYLSGSVFEQFF.

This chain links TRBV7-2 with TRBJ2-5; D is unclear. The V gene lost 3 bases and the J gene lost 4 bases, with 3 bases spanning the gap. CDR1 and CDR2 from the germline V gene are SGHTA and FQGNSA. CDR3 length: 11 residues. DNA for the CDR3: TGTGCCAGCAGCTTTATAGAGACCCAGTACTTC. Its protein is CASSFIETQYF.

V gene TRBV27 combines with J gene TRBJ2-2, with D unclear. CDR1 MNHEY and CDR2 SMNVEV come from the germline V gene (reference sequence). V gave up 2 bases and J gave up 2 bases, with 6 bases separating them. The CDR3 loop spans 14 amino acids. The CDR3 nucleotides read TGTGCCAGCAGTTTAATCTTAAACACCGGGGAGCTGTTTTTT. This codes for CASSLILNTGELFF.

This chain connects TRBV18 to TRBJ2-7; 9 positions agree with TRBD1. This CDR3 spans 17 amino acids. Germline V gene sequence: CDR1 KGHSH, CDR2 LQKENI. The junction had 15 bases not matched to a gene; V was cut back by 3 bases and J by 6 bases. CDR3 sequence: CASSPGQGILSAVEQYF. CDR3 DNA sequence: TGTGCCAGCTCACCGGGACAGGGAATATTAAGCGCTGTCGAGCAGTACTTC. Full variable domain (missing parts from reference TRBV18 and TRBJ2-7): NAGVMQNPRHLVRRRGQEARLRCSPMKGHSHVYWYRQLPEEGLKFMVYLQKENIIDESGMPKERFSAEFPKEGPSILRIQQVVRGDSAAYFCASSPGQGILSAVEQYFGPGTRLTVT.